The rows below give T cell receptor beta chains drawn from one sample of a study of T-cell memory formation after mild COVID-19. TCRdb processed the 5' RACE reads anew with MiXCR; each CDR3 protein has one entry. Of around 340,000 distinct CDR3 sequences listed, roughly 15% are singletons. Sequencing was done on a sample of PBMCs or a T cell subset sorted from them (not recorded which). The receptors were gathered from a man between 18 and 35 years old who had mild COVID-19 (a few samples of this study predate the infection). Cell type and time point are not known. Both conserved end residues are part of each CDR3. A D gene is named only where the DNA matches it firmly. Part of the rows lack a size; the others show once, few, many or a class for expanded clones.

many - TRBJ2-7 TRBV7-2 TGTGCCAGCGGAAGCTACGAGCAGTACTTC CASGSYEQYF
few - TRBJ2-1 TRBV28 TGTGCCAGCAGCGCAGCCCTGATGCGAACCTACAATGAGCAGTTCTTC CASSAALMRTYNEQFF
- - TRBJ1-1 TRBV7-8 TGTGCCAGCAGCTTAAAGGGGGTTTTATTTTCCACTGAAGCTTTCTTT CASSLKGVLFSTEAFF
few - TRBJ1-1 TRBV28 TGTGCCAGCAGATCCCCGGTGTGGACGAACACTGAAGCTTTCTTT CASRSPVWTNTEAFF
- TRBD1 TRBJ2-1 TRBV12-3/TRBV12-4 TGTGCCAGCAGTTTACAGGACAGGGGGACAGGTGAGCAGTTCTTC CASSLQDRGTGEQFF
- TRBD2 TRBJ2-3 TRBV30 TGTGCCTGGAGCCATGGACTAGCGGGGGTGAGAGATACGCAGTATTTT CAWSHGLAGVRDTQYF
few - TRBJ2-5 TRBV7-2 TGTGCCAGCAGCTTTTGGGTGGGCCAAGAGACCCAGTACTTC CASSFWVGQETQYF
- - TRBJ1-2 TRBV6-2/TRBV6-3 TGTGCCAGCACCCTACAGAAATTCTATGGCTACACCTTC CASTLQKFYGYTF
few - TRBJ2-2 TRBV7-7 TGTGCCAGCAGCTCCGAGGGAGGGGAGCTGTTTTTT CASSSEGGELFF
few - TRBJ2-5 TRBV5-1 TGCGCCAGCAGCTTGGGAGGCCTTCAGTTGACCCAGTACTTC CASSLGGLQLTQYF
- - TRBJ2-1 TRBV28 TGTGCCAGCAGTTTCTTGGGGGCCGGTGAGCAGTTCTTC CASSFLGAGEQFF